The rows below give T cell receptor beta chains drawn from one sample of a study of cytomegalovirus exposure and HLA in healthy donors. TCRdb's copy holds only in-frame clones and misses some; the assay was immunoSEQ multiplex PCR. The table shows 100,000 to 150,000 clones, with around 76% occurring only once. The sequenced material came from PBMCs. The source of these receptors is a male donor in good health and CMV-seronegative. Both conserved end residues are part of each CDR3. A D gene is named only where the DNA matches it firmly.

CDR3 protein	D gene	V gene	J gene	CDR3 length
CASRLDRVEETQYF	TRBD1	TRBV6-6	TRBJ2-5	14
CASSSTGTTQETQYF	.	TRBV18	TRBJ2-5	15
CASSPARGNQPQHF	.	TRBV7-2	TRBJ1-5	14
CASGTLNTGELFF	.	TRBV28	TRBJ2-2	13
CASSLAGLQAYGYTF	.	TRBV5-1	TRBJ1-2	15
CASSLRHEGETEAFF	.	TRBV19	TRBJ1-1	15
CASSLEVGGYTF	.	TRBV28	TRBJ1-2	12
CASRDRVTGELFF	TRBD1	TRBV2	TRBJ2-2	13
CASSIDLFTTYKNIQYF	.	TRBV19	TRBJ2-4	17
CASRLGGETQYF	.	TRBV21-1	TRBJ2-5	12
CSAKGGDEQYF	.	TRBV29-1	TRBJ2-7	11
CASSEQEYSYEQYF	.	TRBV9	TRBJ2-7	14
CAISRTGALSGNTIYF	TRBD1	TRBV10-3	TRBJ1-3	16
CASSFTRQPQYF	.	TRBV5-6	TRBJ2-4	12
CASSYSVEMETQYF	.	TRBV6-5	TRBJ2-5	14
CASSSHPTSWGADTQYF	.	TRBV19	TRBJ2-3	17
CASRASAAGNTIYF	.	TRBV14	TRBJ1-3	14
CASSFIDSSGNTIYF	.	TRBV5-4	TRBJ1-3	15
CASSESRLANNEQFF	.	TRBV2	TRBJ2-1	15
CASRTGTSVSYEQYF	TRBD2	TRBV2	TRBJ2-7	15
CASSSPDRAETQYF	TRBD1	TRBV6-5	TRBJ2-5	14
CAISTTGNYGYTF	.	TRBV10-3	TRBJ1-2	13
CASRPRRDSYEQYF	TRBD1	TRBV6-5	TRBJ2-7	14
CASSSQVTRTDTQYF	.	TRBV5-1	TRBJ2-3	15
CASSLGLYNSPLHF	.	TRBV5-1	TRBJ1-6	14
CASSYSTGAAGELFF	TRBD1	TRBV6-5	TRBJ2-2	15
CASSPLRGGDVINTEAFF	.	TRBV18	TRBJ1-1	18
CASSFGQAAYEQYF	.	TRBV5-6	TRBJ2-7	14
CASSDSADNSPLHF	.	TRBV6-4	TRBJ1-6	14
CASSPRQGTPYEQYF	TRBD1	TRBV27	TRBJ2-7	15
CASSPDGGYNEQFF	.	TRBV7-2	TRBJ2-1	14
CSVEVGGSAYEQYF	TRBD2	TRBV29-1	TRBJ2-7	14
CASSSTSSNEQFF	.	TRBV6-6	TRBJ2-1	13
CASSASGQYDYGYTF	.	TRBV28	TRBJ1-2	15
CASSFMRGQGYNEQFF	TRBD1	TRBV27	TRBJ2-1	16
CASSQERGGYEQYF	.	TRBV7-7	.	14
CASRSPGQGYGYTF	TRBD1	TRBV6-1	TRBJ1-2	14
CASSLVLGYNQPQHF	.	TRBV4-3	TRBJ1-5	15
CASSEARGLGETQYF	TRBD2	TRBV2	TRBJ2-5	15
CASSSGGPQYFF	.	TRBV5-1	TRBJ2-1	12
CATSPGTSGYQETQYF	TRBD2	TRBV15	TRBJ2-5	16
CASSPYEQYF	.	TRBV7-9	TRBJ2-7	10
CASSPRAGSTDTQYF	.	TRBV18	TRBJ2-3	15
CAISESPSSYEQYF	.	TRBV10-3	TRBJ2-7	14
CASSLFGGTQYF	.	TRBV7-3	TRBJ2-5	12